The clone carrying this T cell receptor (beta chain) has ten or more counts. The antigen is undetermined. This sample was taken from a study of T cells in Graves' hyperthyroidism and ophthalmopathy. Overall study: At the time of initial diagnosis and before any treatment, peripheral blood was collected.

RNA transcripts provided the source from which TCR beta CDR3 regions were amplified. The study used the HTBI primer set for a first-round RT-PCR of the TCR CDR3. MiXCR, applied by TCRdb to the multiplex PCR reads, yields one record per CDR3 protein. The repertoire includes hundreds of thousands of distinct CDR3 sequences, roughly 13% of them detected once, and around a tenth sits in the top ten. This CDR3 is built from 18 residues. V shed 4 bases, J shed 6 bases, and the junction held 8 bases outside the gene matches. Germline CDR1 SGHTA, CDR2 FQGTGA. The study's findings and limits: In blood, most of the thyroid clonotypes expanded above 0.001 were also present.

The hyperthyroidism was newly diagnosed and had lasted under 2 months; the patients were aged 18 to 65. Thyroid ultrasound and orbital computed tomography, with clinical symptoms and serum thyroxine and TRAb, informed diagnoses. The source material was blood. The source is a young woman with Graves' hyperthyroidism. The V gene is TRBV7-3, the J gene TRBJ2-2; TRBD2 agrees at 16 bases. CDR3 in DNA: TGTGCCAGCAGCTCCCCGGGACTAGCGGGAGGGTCCCCCGGGGAGCTGTTTTTT. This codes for CASSSPGLAGGSPGELFF.